This TCR beta chain came from a study of blood T cell repertoires in COVID-19. Overall study: PBMCs, B-cell-depleted T cells, or T cells were the source of the cDNA or gDNA that made up the material.

Enrolled during active infection, Seattle patients were then followed longitudinally. This CDR3 has 13 amino acids. After removal of 4 bases from V and 8 bases from J, the junction contained 5 bases not matched to a gene. Germline assignment: CDR1 MRHNA and CDR2 SNTAGT. Per the original data handling: The authors estimated nucleated cell counts from reference gene primer amplification. The data were produced by immunoSEQ multiplex PCR, yet TCRdb's version contains in-frame clones alone and is incomplete. That table gives V, J and clone size, and the DNA gave D and trimming. The sample has over 100,000 clones; approximately 90% are singletons.

This clonotype was sampled from a woman aged 45-59 years with COVID-19, enrolled during active disease. V gene TRBV6-4 combines with J gene TRBJ1-2, with TRBD1 matching 9 bases. Sequencing input: peripheral blood. CDR3 region: CASSVGTGMGYTF. CDR3 DNA sequence: TGTGCCAGCAGTGTCGGGACAGGGATGGGCTACACCTTC.